The 17 T cell receptor beta chains below come from one sample, sequenced in a study of T cells expressing NK-cell markers. TCRdb reprocessed the 5' RACE reads, with one entry per CDR3 protein and no DNA. The ten most abundant clones cover 9% to 15% of a sample with approximately 150,000 distinct CDR3 sequences. Sequenced material: blood T cells: a sorted CD56 or NKG2C T cell subset, CD4+ or CD8+ T cells, or bulk PBMC T cells (not recorded which). The receptors stem from a man between 18 and 29 years old in good health.

V is TRBV10-1 and J is TRBJ2-1; the TCRdb call, TRBD2, lacks DNA for checking. The CDR3 length is 15 residues. Germline V gene sequence: CDR1 WNHNN, CDR2 SYGVQD (reference sequence). The CDR3 loop is CASSILAGTYNEQFF.

V gene TRBV20-1 combines with J gene TRBJ2-1; the D call of TRBD2 rests on TCRdb alone, since no DNA is present to check it. The V gene's germline CDR1 is DFQATT and CDR2 SNEGSKA (reference sequence). This CDR3 is 13 amino acids long. CDR3 sequence reads: CSARGPGGGEQFF.

The chain's CDR3 is CATQGLEYNEQFF. The genes are TRBV15 and TRBJ2-1. The CDR3 is 13 residues long. Germline values: CDR1 LNHNV, CDR2 YYDKDF (reference sequence).

The chain joins TRBV18 to TRBJ2-1; no DNA is available, so the TRBD2 call from TCRdb remains unchecked. The germline CDR1 and CDR2 sequences are KGHSH and LQKENI. The CDR3 covers 16 residues. The CDR3 sequence is CASRSTGGPGYNEQFF.

This sequence joins TRBV5-5 and TRBJ2-7; TCRdb's assignment of TRBD1 cannot be checked, as there is no DNA. The CDR3 has 16 residues. Germline assignment: CDR1 SGHKS and CDR2 YYEKEE (reference sequence). CDR3 sequence reads: CASSFPRTGNSYEQYF.

The chain links TRBV6-2 or TRBV6-3 to TRBJ2-1; TCRdb picks TRBD1, but there is no DNA to check that call. Germline V gives CDR1 MNHEY, CDR2 SVGEGT. The CDR3 is 14 residues long. This chain's CDR3 is CASSRGTSSYEQFF.

This chain links TRBV24-1 with TRBJ2-1; checking the TCRdb D call of TRBD2 is not possible without DNA. Germline V CDR1 and CDR2: KGHDR, SFDVKD. The CDR3 is 13 amino acids. CDR3 region: CATTSGPLNEQFF.

The chain is built from TRBV18 and TRBJ2-1; TCRdb designates TRBD2, a call that cannot be tested without DNA. This CDR3 contains 15 residues. Germline values: CDR1 KGHSH, CDR2 LQKENI. CDR3: CASSPLSGSRDEQFF.

The rearrangement uses TRBV29-1 and TRBJ2-1; the TCRdb call, TRBD2, lacks DNA for checking. CDR1 and CDR2 from the germline V gene are SQVTM and ANQGSEA. The CDR3 is 17 residues long. CDR3 loop: CSVEGLLAGGSYNEQFF.

The chain recombines TRBV27 with TRBJ2-7; the D call from TCRdb, TRBD1, cannot be confirmed without DNA. The CDR3 consists of 13 residues. Germline CDR1 and CDR2: MNHEY and SMNVEV (reference sequence). CDR3 sequence: CASSRTASYEQYF.

The genes are TRBV20-1 and TRBJ2-7; no DNA is available, so the TRBD2 call from TCRdb remains unchecked. The CDR3 runs 13 residues. Germline V gene data show CDR1 as DFQATT and CDR2 as SNEGSKA (reference sequence). CDR3 in amino acids: CSAKASGRYEQYF.

The CDR3: CASSQGYRVNGSTDTQYF. The chain recombines TRBV14 with TRBJ2-3; TCRdb designates TRBD1, a call that cannot be tested without DNA. CDR1 and CDR2 (germline): SGHDN, FVKESK. The CDR3 is 18 amino acids.

The rearrangement uses TRBV5-4 and TRBJ2-7; TCRdb's D gene call, TRBD1, goes unchecked for lack of DNA. The CDR3 consists of 15 residues. Germline CDR1 is SGHNT and CDR2 is YYREEE (reference sequence). This CDR3 reads CASSRTRTDTYEQYF.

V usage is TRBV9 and J usage is TRBJ2-1; TCRdb picks TRBD2, but there is no DNA to check that call. The CDR3 is made up of 16 amino acids. Germline V gives CDR1 SGDLS, CDR2 YYNGEE. The CDR3 sequence: CASSPRLAGAHNEQFF.

The rearrangement uses TRBV30 and TRBJ2-1; TCRdb's D gene call, TRBD2, goes unchecked for lack of DNA. Per the germline V gene, CDR1 is GTSNPN and CDR2 is SVGIG (reference sequence). The CDR3 is made up of 14 amino acids. The CDR3 here is CASTRALTGLGSFF.

V and J are TRBV7-7 and TRBJ2-1. This CDR3 spans 13 amino acids. The germline gives CDR1 SSHAT, CDR2 FNYEAQ (reference sequence). CDR3 region: CASSRTVYNEQFF.

The V gene is TRBV7-9, the J gene TRBJ2-3; TCRdb outputs TRBD1, but without DNA this stays unchecked. Germline assignment: CDR1 SEHNR and CDR2 FQNEAQ (reference sequence). CDR3 length: 15 residues. The CDR3 protein is CASTRQGASTDTQYF. Full variable domain (missing parts from reference TRBV7-9 and TRBJ2-3): DTGVSQNPRHKITKRGQNVTFRCDPISEHNRLYWYRQTLGQGPEFLTYFQNEAQLEKSRLLSDRFSAERPKGSFSTLEIQRTEQGDSAMYLCASTRQGASTDTQYFGPGTRLTVL.